This record covers a single TCR beta chain. Its antigen is not identified. The PCR contained 60 Vbeta and 13 Jbeta primers. Using immunoSEQ multiplex PCR, the repertoire was profiled, and TCRdb retains in-frame clones only, with some absent. This sample has 35,000 to 50,000 clones, with about 72% found just once. Germline CDR1 reads SGHNT; CDR2 reads YYREEE (reference sequence). The CDR3 covers 16 residues. Trimming at V came to 4 bases and at J to 0 bases, leaving 6 bases not matched to a gene. This entry is derived from a study of cytomegalovirus exposure and HLA in healthy donors. General study points: Exclusion as indistinguishable affected some V segments, including TRBV6-2 and TRBV6-3.

The chain couples TRBV5-4 to TRBJ2-2; 7 nucleotides align to TRBD2. Sequenced sample: PBMCs. This TCR was recovered from a man younger than 45 in good health and CMV-seronegative. The CDR3 is CASSREASSNTGELFF. Written as DNA, the CDR3 is TGTGCCAGCAGCCGGGAGGCCTCTTCGAACACCGGGGAGCTGTTTTTT.